One and the same sample provided the 28 T cell receptor beta chains below, sequenced in a study of monozygotic twins with inflammatory bowel disease. TCRdb re-analyzed the 5' RACE reads; it lists each CDR3 protein once, without DNA. Its table records 400,000 to 500,000 distinct CDR3 sequences. The sequencing sample was made of blood. Receptors were obtained from a human donor with ulcerative colitis or Crohn's disease, or a healthy co-twin of an affected twin (not recorded which).

V gene TRBV20-1 combines with J gene TRBJ1-2; the D call of TRBD1 rests on TCRdb alone, since no DNA is present to check it. CDR3 size: 14 residues. Germline V lookup: CDR1 DFQATT, CDR2 SNEGSKA (reference sequence). The CDR3 loop reads CSAREGQSNYGYTF.

CDR3 amino acids: CASSQGGLGLAGGRRTKNIQYF. The genes are TRBV4-1 and TRBJ2-4; TCRdb designates TRBD2, a call that cannot be tested without DNA. This CDR3 has 22 residues. The germline V gene has CDR1 MGHRA and CDR2 YSYEKL.

This chain uses TRBV7-2 with TRBJ1-4; the TCRdb D gene call, TRBD1, has no DNA to confirm it. Germline V gene lookup returns CDR1 SGHTA and CDR2 FQGNSA. CDR3 size: 12 residues. The CDR3 region is CASGLGAEKLFF.

The V call is TRBV6-1, the J call TRBJ2-3. The CDR3 has 11 residues. The germline gives CDR1 MNHNS, CDR2 SASEGT. The CDR3 loop is CASTSLDTQYF.

This rearrangement joins TRBV12-3 or TRBV12-4 to TRBJ2-7. This CDR3 has 13 amino acids. The CDR3: CASSLTGAYEQYF.

The chain uses TRBV11-2 and TRBJ2-1; the D gene TCRdb calls, TRBD2, cannot be checked with no DNA. Germline CDR1 SGHAT, CDR2 FQNNGV. The CDR3 has 13 residues. The CDR3 loop reads CASSSGLAVHQFF.

The chain uses TRBV5-4 and TRBJ2-1; TCRdb indicates TRBD1, and absent DNA this call remains unverified. Germline V gene data show CDR1 as SGHNT and CDR2 as YYREEE (reference sequence). This CDR3 is built from 14 residues. CDR3 amino acids: CASSEGTMSSGQFF.

The V and J genes are TRBV5-1 and TRBJ1-2; TCRdb proposes TRBD1, but this gene call is untestable without DNA. CDR3 length: 14 residues. Germline CDR1 is SGHRS and CDR2 is YFSETQ. The CDR3 here is CASSFTGANYGYTF.

The J gene is TRBJ1-6, the V gene TRBV20-1; TCRdb names TRBD1, which stays unverified in the absence of DNA. The germline V gene has CDR1 DFQATT and CDR2 SNEGSKA (reference sequence). The CDR3 length is 15 residues. CDR3 sequence: CSARRADSYNSPLHF.

This chain's CDR3 is CASSLGAADSGNTIYF. The chain links TRBV11-2 to TRBJ1-3. Per germline, CDR1 SGHAT and CDR2 FQNNGV. The CDR3 runs 16 residues.

This rearrangement joins TRBV5-1 to TRBJ2-3; with no DNA, the TCRdb D assignment of TRBD1 cannot be verified. The CDR3 totals 15 residues. Germline V gene lookup returns CDR1 SGHRS and CDR2 YFSETQ. Here the CDR3 reads CATRRLGESTDTQYF.

The chain links TRBV18 to TRBJ1-1; TCRdb reports TRBD1, a call that lacks DNA to check it against. The CDR3 totals 15 residues. Per the germline V gene, CDR1 is KGHSH and CDR2 is LQKENI. CDR3 region: CASSPRQIMNTEAFF.

The rearrangement links TRBV7-2 to TRBJ1-6; TCRdb lists TRBD1, though no DNA is available to test this call. Germline CDR1 and CDR2: SGHTA and FQGNSA. The CDR3 extends over 14 amino acids. The CDR3 loop reads CASSFGTANSPLHF.

This chain links TRBV20-1 with TRBJ1-1; TCRdb designates TRBD1, a call that cannot be tested without DNA. The germline gives CDR1 DFQATT, CDR2 SNEGSKA (reference sequence). The CDR3 runs to 15 residues. CDR3 region: CSAEPGTGRSTEAFF.

The V and J genes are TRBV5-1 and TRBJ1-1. The CDR3 is 14 residues long. Germline CDR1 and CDR2: SGHRS and YFSETQ. Here the CDR3 reads CASSVQVGDPEAFF.

CDR3 protein: CASSQVGVGGELFF. The chain recombines TRBV14 with TRBJ2-2; TCRdb proposes TRBD2, but this gene call is untestable without DNA. Germline V CDR1 and CDR2: SGHDN, FVKESK. This CDR3 is built from 14 residues.

Here the CDR3 reads CASSLEDRRAFF. The genes are TRBV5-1 and TRBJ1-1; no DNA is available, so the TRBD1 call from TCRdb remains unchecked. CDR3 size: 12 residues. Germline CDR1 reads SGHRS; CDR2 reads YFSETQ.

The V call is TRBV5-5, the J call TRBJ2-1; TCRdb outputs TRBD1, but without DNA this stays unchecked. The CDR3 consists of 15 residues. CDR1 is SGHKS, CDR2 YYEKEE, per germline (reference sequence). The CDR3 loop is CASSPLGQGAYEQFF.

This chain connects TRBV30 to TRBJ1-2. Germline V gene lookup returns CDR1 GTSNPN and CDR2 SVGIG (reference sequence). CDR3 length: 13 residues. The CDR3 protein is CAWRRGGEYGYTF.

The gene calls are TRBV7-2 and TRBJ2-5; TCRdb names TRBD2, which stays unverified in the absence of DNA. The CDR3 extends over 16 amino acids. The V gene's germline CDR1 is SGHTA and CDR2 FQGNSA. The CDR3 protein is CASSLAFAGGQETQYF.

The V gene is TRBV27, the J gene TRBJ1-4. The CDR3 runs 15 residues. Germline V CDR1 and CDR2: MNHEY, SMNVEV (reference sequence). This CDR3 reads CASSLSGQRDEKLFF. Looking up the rest from reference TRBV27 and TRBJ1-4 gives the full variable domain: EAQVTQNPRYLITVTGKKLTVTCSQNMNHEYMSWYRQDPGLGLRQIYYSMNVEVTDKGDVPEGYKVSRKEKRNFPLILESPSPNQTSLYFCASSLSGQRDEKLFFGSGTQLSVL.

This rearrangement joins TRBV5-1 to TRBJ2-2; the D call from TCRdb, TRBD2, cannot be confirmed without DNA. Per the germline V gene, CDR1 is SGHRS and CDR2 is YFSETQ. This CDR3 is built from 17 residues. This CDR3 reads CASSQGDSGISTGELFF.

The chain employs TRBV12-3 or TRBV12-4 and TRBJ1-1; as DNA is missing, the TRBD1 call by TCRdb cannot be tested. The CDR3 is made up of 14 amino acids. The CDR3: CASSKQGAYTEAFF.

V is TRBV6-1 and J is TRBJ1-2. Germline lookup yields CDR1 MNHNS and CDR2 SASEGT. The CDR3 consists of 14 residues. The CDR3 is CASSQLTVNYGYTF.

CDR3 protein: CASSLLTGGDSPLHF. The chain recombines TRBV5-1 with TRBJ1-6; the TRBD1 assignment by TCRdb is unverifiable without DNA. CDR3 length equals 15 residues. Looked up from germline, CDR1 is SGHRS and CDR2 is YFSETQ.

The V gene is TRBV7-8, the J gene TRBJ1-5; TCRdb's D gene call, TRBD1, goes unchecked for lack of DNA. From germline, CDR1 is SGHVS and CDR2 FQNEAQ. The CDR3 extends over 15 amino acids. The CDR3 sequence: CASSLGTGKVQPQHF.

The gene calls are TRBV4-3 and TRBJ2-1. The CDR3 contains 14 residues. Per the germline V gene, CDR1 is LGHNA and CDR2 is YSLEER. The CDR3 loop is CASSQDRLIGEQFF.

The chain has TRBV9 and TRBJ2-7; TCRdb's D gene call, TRBD1, goes unchecked for lack of DNA. The germline V gene has CDR1 SGDLS and CDR2 YYNGEE. CDR3 length: 14 amino acids. The CDR3 loop is CASSARDTTYEQYF. Full variable domain (outside the CDR3, taken from reference TRBV9 and TRBJ2-7): DSGVTQTPKHLITATGQRVTLRCSPRSGDLSVYWYQQSLDQGLQFLIQYYNGEERAKGNILERFSAQQFPDLHSELNLSSLELGDSALYFCASSARDTTYEQYFGPGTRLTVT.